This TCR beta chain appears in the sequencing data of a study of blood T cell repertoires in COVID-19. Study details: Acute and convalescent COVID-19 samples came from the United States, Italy and Spain. T cells, B-cell-depleted T cells, or PBMCs supplied cDNA or gDNA.

The ends lost 4 bases at V and 2 bases at J; junction bases unmatched: 7. CDR1 is SGDLS, CDR2 YYNGEE, per germline. The CDR3 covers 17 residues. In the study's own analysis: Estimation of nucleated cell counts relied on the amplification of reference gene primers. TCRdb's table, derived via immunoSEQ multiplex PCR, lists solely in-frame clones and lacks some. V, J and clone size derive from that table, while D and trimming were established from the DNA sequence. The sample carries 100,000 to 150,000 clones, around 80% recorded once. The TCR was taken from an elderly man with active or convalescent COVID-19. This sequence joins TRBV9 and TRBJ2-3, with TRBD2 identical over 13 bases. The sample consisted of peripheral blood. The CDR3 sequence: CASSPTLAGGPTDTQYF. The CDR3 DNA is TGTGCCAGCAGCCCAACACTAGCGGGGGGGCCCACAGATACGCAGTATTTT.